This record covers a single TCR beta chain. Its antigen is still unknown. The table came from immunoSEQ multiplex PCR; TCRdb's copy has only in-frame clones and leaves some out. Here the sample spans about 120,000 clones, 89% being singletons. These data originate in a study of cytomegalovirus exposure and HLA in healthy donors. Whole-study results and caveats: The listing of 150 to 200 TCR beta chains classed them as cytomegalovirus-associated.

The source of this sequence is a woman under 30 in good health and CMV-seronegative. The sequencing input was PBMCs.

CDR3 DNA sequence: TGCGCCAGCAGCGATAGCGGGGGGCCTAATGAGCAGTTCTTC. Translation: CASSDSGGPNEQFF. The genes are TRBV5-1 and TRBJ2-1, with 10 bases identical to TRBD2. CDR1 is SGHRS and CDR2 is YFSETQ in the germline V gene. With V trimmed by 4 bases and J by 7 bases, 5 bases remained unmatched. The CDR3 consists of 14 residues. Complete variable domain (other parts from reference TRBV5-1 and TRBJ2-1): KAGVTQTPRYLIKTRGQQVTLSCSPISGHRSVSWYQQTPGQGLQFLFEYFSETQRNKGNFPGRFSGRQFSNSRSEMNVSTLELGDSALYLCASSDSGGPNEQFFGPGTRLTVL.